The TCR beta chain under discussion was sequenced for a study of shared clonotypes between healthy human individuals. For the study at large: Donors had three CD4 naive, three CD4 memory, two CD8 naive and one CD8 memory plate apiece. Findings and caveats of the study: The four-donor shared clonotypes exceeded non-shared clonotypes in generation probability, with non-shared ones scoring lower. Clonotype sharing across donors was expected to vary with sequencing depth.

Data came from immunoSEQ multiplex PCR; TCRdb stores just in-frame clones and leaves some out. Here the sample spans roughly 2.2 million clones, around 92% being singletons. Researchers partitioned CD4+ cells into CD45RA+ naive and CD45RA-negative memory subsets. Germline V gene lookup returns CDR1 SGHRS and CDR2 YFSETQ. Trimming removed 0 bases from V and 1 base from J; junction bases left unmatched: 5. The CDR3 has 16 amino acids. Of note for this clone: Its antigen is unidentified.

The TCR originated in a man in his late teens or twenties in good health. Some clones in this sample may be carry-over from other donors' samples. The J gene is TRBJ2-7, the V gene TRBV5-1, with TRBD1 matching 9 bases. The sample was naive CD4+ T cells from PBMCs. Subset here: CD45RA+ positively selected. As DNA, the CDR3 is TGCGCCAGCAGCTTGGCATGGACAGGGGTTTCCTACGAGCAGTACTTC. Translating gives CASSLAWTGVSYEQYF.